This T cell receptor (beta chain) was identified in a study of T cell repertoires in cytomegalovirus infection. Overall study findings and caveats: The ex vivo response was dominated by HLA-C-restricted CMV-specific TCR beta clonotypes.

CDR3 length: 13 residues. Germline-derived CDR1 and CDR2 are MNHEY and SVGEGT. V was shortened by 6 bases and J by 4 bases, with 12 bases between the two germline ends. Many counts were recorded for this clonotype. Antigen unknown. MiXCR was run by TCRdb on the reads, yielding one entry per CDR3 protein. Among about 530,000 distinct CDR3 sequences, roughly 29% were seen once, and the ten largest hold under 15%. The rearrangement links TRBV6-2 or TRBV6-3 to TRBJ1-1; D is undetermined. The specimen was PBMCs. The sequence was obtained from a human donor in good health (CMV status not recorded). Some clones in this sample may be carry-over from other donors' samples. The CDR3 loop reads CASSRLRVTEAFF. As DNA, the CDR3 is TGTGCCAGCAGCCGTTTGAGGGTCACTGAAGCTTTCTTT.